One sample yielded the 5 T cell receptor beta chains listed below, sequenced in a study of OX40 agonist ivuxolimab in advanced cancers. Clones were read by immunoSEQ multiplex PCR, and TCRdb kept only the in-frame ones, dropping some. The sample records under 70,000 clones, approximately 81% being singletons. The sequences come from CD4+ or CD8+ T cells sorted from blood, collected in a trial of the OX40 agonist ivuxolimab. These receptors originate from an adult with an advanced solid tumor such as melanoma, head and neck, liver or kidney cancer.

V gene TRBV7-9 combines with J gene TRBJ2-2, with D perhaps matching TRBD2 (6 bases). Deletions cut 1 base from V and 7 bases from J, with 7 bases between. The CDR3 has 13 residues. CDR1 is SEHNR, CDR2 FQNEAQ, per germline (reference sequence). The CDR3 spells CASSLVAVGELFF. CDR3 DNA sequence: TGTGCCAGCAGCTTAGTAGCGGTCGGGGAGCTGTTTTTT.

The chain couples TRBV18 to TRBJ1-1; maybe TRBD1 (6 bases). The ends were cut back, 10 bases at V and 1 base at J, with 13 bases in the middle. This CDR3 has 13 amino acids. Per the germline V gene, CDR1 is KGHSH and CDR2 is LQKENI. CDR3 loop: CATEGTRNTEAFF. Written as DNA, the CDR3 is TGTGCCACCGAGGGGACACGGAACACTGAAGCTTTCTTT.

The gene calls are TRBV11-3 and TRBJ2-3; 7 nucleotides align to TRBD2. Trimming took 2 bases from V and 0 from J; bases not matched to a gene: 5. This CDR3 comprises 16 residues. Germline V gene lookup returns CDR1 SGHNT and CDR2 YENEEA. The CDR3 loop reads CASSLRLAESTDTQYF. CDR3 nucleotide sequence: TGTGCCAGCAGCTTAAGGCTAGCGGAAAGCACAGATACGCAGTATTTT.

The V gene is TRBV19, the J gene TRBJ2-2; a possible D gene is TRBD2 (5 bases). V was pared by 7 bases and J by 8 bases, with 23 bases between. CDR3 length equals 16 residues. CDR1 is LNHDA, CDR2 SQIVND, per germline (reference sequence). The CDR3 reads CASTIHQRLPWGELFF. The CDR3 DNA follows: TGTGCCAGTACCATACACCAACGACTACCCTGGGGGGAGCTGTTTTTT. Combining the CDR3 with reference TRBV19 and TRBJ2-2 gives the whole variable domain DGGITQSPKYLFRKEGQNVTLSCEQNLNHDAMYWYRQDPGQGLRLIYYSQIVNDFQKGDIAEGYSVSREKKESFPLTVTSAQKNPTAFYLCASTIHQRLPWGELFFGEGSRLTVL.

This clone occurred a few times. The chain joins TRBV5-1 to TRBJ1-3; weak D call: TRBD1 (5 bases). This CDR3 region has 15 residues. Germline V gene data show CDR1 as SGHRS and CDR2 as YFSETQ. The V end lost 0 bases, the J end lost 10 bases, and 17 bases lay between the germline ends. The CDR3 DNA is TGCGCCAGCAGCTTGGGGGACGGTGGTTCTCGGACCATATATTTT. Protein: CASSLGDGGSRTIYF.